This T cell receptor beta chain is from a study of a mutant IDH1 vaccine in newly diagnosed glioma. Study in general: Patients got radiotherapy, temozolomide, or both beforehand, and most got both.

Time point indicated: week 47, end of study. Doses of 300 ug of mutant IDH1 20-mer peptide were given with topical imiquimod. A remark on this clone: Its antigen is not known.

The assay was immunoSEQ multiplex PCR, and TCRdb's table has in-frame clones only and misses some. The repertoire has approximately 21,000 clones, approximately 84% of them found once; the top ten carry about 2.8%. This CDR3 comprises 13 residues. Deletions cut 0 bases from V and 6 bases from J, with 7 bases between. CDR1 and CDR2 from the germline V gene are SGDLS and YYNGEE. The chain couples TRBV9 to TRBJ2-1; unclear D gene. This TCR derives from a man aged 35 to 55 with glioma. Material: PBMCs, obtained from a glioma patient whose treatment included an IDH1 peptide vaccine. The CDR3 DNA is TGTGCCAGCAGCGTAGCCCTACCCAATGAGCAGTTCTTC. Protein: CASSVALPNEQFF.